This TCR beta chain was recorded in a study of cytomegalovirus exposure and HLA in healthy donors. Comment on this clone: Its antigen is currently unknown.

Primers included in the PCR were 60 Vbeta and 13 Jbeta primers. Generated by immunoSEQ multiplex PCR, the TCRdb table keeps only in-frame clones and is missing some. The sample lists approximately 100,000 clones, around 70% seen once, with roughly 0.79% in the top ten. Study findings and constraints: Across HLA loci, a later analysis found differing TCR association rates, with DRB1 most and HLA-C fewest. Diagnosis of cytomegalovirus status made by the classifier reportedly showed high specificity and sensitivity.

Per the germline V gene, CDR1 is MRHNA and CDR2 is SNTAGT. The CDR3 is 14 residues long. V lost 6 bases and J lost 6, with 15 bases in between. This clonotype was obtained from a boy aged 10-17 years in good health and CMV-seronegative. This sequence joins TRBV6-4 and TRBJ2-1; D is possibly TRBD2 (7 bases). What was sequenced was PBMCs. This CDR3 is CASSASGGPNEQFF. The CDR3 DNA reads as TGTGCCAGCAGCGCTTCGGGGGGCCCCAATGAGCAGTTCTTC.